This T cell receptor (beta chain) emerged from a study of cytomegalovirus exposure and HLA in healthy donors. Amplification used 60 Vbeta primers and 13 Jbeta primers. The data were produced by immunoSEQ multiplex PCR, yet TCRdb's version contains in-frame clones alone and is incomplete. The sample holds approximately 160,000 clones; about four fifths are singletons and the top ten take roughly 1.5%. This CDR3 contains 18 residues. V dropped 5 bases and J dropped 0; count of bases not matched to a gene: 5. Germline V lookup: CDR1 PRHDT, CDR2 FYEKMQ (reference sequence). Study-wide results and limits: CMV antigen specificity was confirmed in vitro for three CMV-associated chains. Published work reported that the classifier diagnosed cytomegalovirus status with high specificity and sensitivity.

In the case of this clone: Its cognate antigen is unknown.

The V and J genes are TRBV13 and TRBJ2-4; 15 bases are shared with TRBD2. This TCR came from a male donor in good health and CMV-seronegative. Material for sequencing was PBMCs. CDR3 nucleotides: TGTGCCAGCAGCCCGAGGACTAGCGGGGGGGGAGCCAAAAACATTCAGTACTTC. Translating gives CASSPRTSGGGAKNIQYF.